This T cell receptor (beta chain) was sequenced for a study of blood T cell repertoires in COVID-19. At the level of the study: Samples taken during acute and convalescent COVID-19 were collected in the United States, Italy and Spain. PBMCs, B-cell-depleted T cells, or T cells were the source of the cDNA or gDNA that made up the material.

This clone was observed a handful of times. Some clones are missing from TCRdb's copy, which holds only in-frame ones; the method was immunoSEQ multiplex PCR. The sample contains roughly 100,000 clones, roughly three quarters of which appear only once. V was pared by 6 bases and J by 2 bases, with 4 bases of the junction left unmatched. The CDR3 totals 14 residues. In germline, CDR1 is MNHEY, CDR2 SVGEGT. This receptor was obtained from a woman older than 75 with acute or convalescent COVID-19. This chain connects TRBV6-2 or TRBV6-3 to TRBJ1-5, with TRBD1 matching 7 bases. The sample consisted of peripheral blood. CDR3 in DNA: TGTGCCAGCAGATACCAGGGGGGCAATCAGCCCCAGCATTTT. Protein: CASRYQGGNQPQHF.